Shown below are 2 T cell receptor beta chains from a single sample sequenced in a study of shared clonotypes between healthy human individuals. Some clones are missing from TCRdb's copy, which holds only in-frame ones; the method was immunoSEQ multiplex PCR. The sample lists some 1,900,000 clones, roughly 95% occurring once. The naive CD8 subset, CD45RO-negative cells positively selected for CCR7, excluded terminally differentiated effector memory CD45RA+ cells. The sample taken for sequencing was naive CD8+ T cells sorted from blood. Receptors were obtained from a man aged 18 to 30 in good health.

The chain uses TRBV10-3 and TRBJ2-3, with D perhaps TRBD2 (6 bases). Looked up from germline, CDR1 is ENHRY and CDR2 is SYGVKD. This CDR3 spans 15 amino acids. The V end lost 2 bases, the J end lost 2 bases, and 11 bases lay between the germline ends. The DNA of the CDR3 is TGTGCCATCAGTGAGGGTAGCGGAACCACAGATACGCAGTATTTT. The encoded protein is CAISEGSGTTDTQYF.

The chain couples TRBV4-2 to TRBJ2-2, with 11 bases fitting TRBD2. Germline loops: CDR1 LGHNA, CDR2 YNFKEQ. Trimming removed 1 base from V and 9 bases from J; junction bases left unmatched: 4. The CDR3 runs 15 residues. Here the CDR3 DNA reads TGTGCCAGCAGCCAAGGACCTAGCGGGGGGTGGGAGCTGTTTTTT. Protein: CASSQGPSGGWELFF.